This T cell receptor (beta chain) stems from a study of blood T cell repertoires in COVID-19. The CDR3 totals 13 residues. The J segment lost 7 bases and the V segment lost 3 bases, leaving 4 bases of the junction unmatched. Germline CDR1 MDHEN, CDR2 SYDVKM. Measured with immunoSEQ multiplex PCR; TCRdb has only the in-frame clones, and not every one. The table includes approximately 150,000 clones, more than 75% detected once. Source material: peripheral blood. This sequence was found in a human donor with acute or convalescent COVID-19. The donor label of this sample is uncertain. The rearrangement links TRBV28 to TRBJ1-2; 8 bases match TRBD1. CDR3 DNA: TGTGCCAGCAGTTTGCAGGGGGCTGTTGGCTACACCTTC. Translation gives CASSLQGAVGYTF.